This TCR beta chain stems from a study of T cells after yellow fever vaccination. Study results and limitations: Shared CD4/CD8 clonotypes were a small share, likely from convergent recombination. FACS-sorted repertoires might harbor abundant contaminating clonotypes from the bulk population. The secondary response peaked faster, at day 5 versus 15, but was weaker. Subsequent to the booster, the majority of primary-vaccination clones reappeared (under 98% CD4, around 85% CD8).

The CDR3 extends over 13 amino acids. The V gene's germline CDR1 is ENHRY and CDR2 SYGVKD. V lost 3 bases, J lost 1 base, and 7 bases lay in between. To note about this clonotype: The antigen is undetermined.

TCRdb re-called the 5' RACE reads through MiXCR, storing one row per CDR3 protein. The data show approximately 250,000 distinct CDR3 sequences, about 3.5% seen once. This receptor was identified in a man in his late teens or twenties who received the YFV17D yellow fever vaccine. The chain combines TRBV10-3 with TRBJ2-7; D is ambiguous. Sequenced material: PBMCs, taken 15 days after the yellow fever booster vaccination. The CDR3 reads CAISDPRSYEQYF. The CDR3 coding sequence is TGTGCCATCAGTGACCCGCGGTCCTACGAGCAGTACTTC.